Here is one TCR beta chain with its context. Its target antigen remains unknown. Base quality data are lacking; no much larger clone is found one base away. TCRbeta CDR3 regions were amplified from genomic DNA by means of the immunoSEQ Assay, a bias-controlled multiplex PCR. The authors processed their data as follows. The number of nucleated cells in each sample was estimated from the amplification of reference gene primers within the assay. Sequence reads were collapsed and filtered to measure the absolute abundance of every unique TCRbeta CDR3 rearrangement. For each sample, productive Simpson clonality was calculated as the square root of Simpson's diversity index over productive rearrangements. Imported from immuneACCESS, the table was reduced by TCRdb to in-frame sequences with V and J called. These copies leave out some clones; in studies compared against another copy, an unresolved V gene accounts for under half, and the cause of the remainder is not known. That table supplies the V and J calls and clone size; D and trimming were determined from the DNA. The sample has 75,000 to 90,000 clones on record, 86% of them singletons. The top ten hold 7.5% to 9.5% of the sample.

Collaborating institutions collected whole blood in K2EDTA tubes following their own protocols. For TCRbeta analysis, collaborators shipped samples in one of three forms: frozen whole blood, isolated PBMCs, or DNA extracted from either of those sample types. The germline V gene sets CDR1 to SGHRS and CDR2 to YFSETQ. Trimmed from V: 4 bases; trimmed from J: 5 bases; junction bases lacking a gene match: 8. Reading from cysteine to phenylalanine, the CDR3 counts 16 amino acids. Only the CDR3 part of the read is kept: 48 bases, read in frame from the first base. This entry comes from a study of blood T cell repertoires in COVID-19 (dated by TCRdb to 2018 to 2020). Notes on the research overall: Samples covering the acute and convalescent phases of COVID-19 were provided by collaborators in the United States, Italy and Spain. The material from the prospective study consisted of cDNA or gDNA derived from T cells, B-cell-depleted T cells, or PBMCs. Subjects who had been exposed to COVID-19, were actively infected with it, or had recovered from it provided the deeply sampled blood TCRbeta repertoires that made up the dataset. A freely available public database, intended as a resource for researchers studying the immune response to SARS-CoV-2, is where the repertoires were released. The samples were drawn from the first 160 participants of the ongoing ImmuneRACE study and from more than 1,000 subjects provided by 6 global collaborators. A de-identified subject ID, COVID-19 status, age in years and sex were almost always included in the sample metadata. Where available, HLA class I and class II types were taken from metadata supplied by the sample provider and were not determined by assay-based typing. The study at large found these results: How much clinical and demographic metadata was included differed by source and by participant, and the metadata was provided uncurated.

The sequence joins TRBV5-1 to TRBJ2-2; 10 bases in the middle match TRBD2. The sequenced sample was peripheral blood. This clonotype was sampled from a man aged 50 or older with active COVID-19. The CDR3: CASSPPGLASTGELFF. The nucleotides read TGCGCCAGCAGCCCCCCGGGACTAGCGAGTACCGGGGAGCTGTTTTTT.